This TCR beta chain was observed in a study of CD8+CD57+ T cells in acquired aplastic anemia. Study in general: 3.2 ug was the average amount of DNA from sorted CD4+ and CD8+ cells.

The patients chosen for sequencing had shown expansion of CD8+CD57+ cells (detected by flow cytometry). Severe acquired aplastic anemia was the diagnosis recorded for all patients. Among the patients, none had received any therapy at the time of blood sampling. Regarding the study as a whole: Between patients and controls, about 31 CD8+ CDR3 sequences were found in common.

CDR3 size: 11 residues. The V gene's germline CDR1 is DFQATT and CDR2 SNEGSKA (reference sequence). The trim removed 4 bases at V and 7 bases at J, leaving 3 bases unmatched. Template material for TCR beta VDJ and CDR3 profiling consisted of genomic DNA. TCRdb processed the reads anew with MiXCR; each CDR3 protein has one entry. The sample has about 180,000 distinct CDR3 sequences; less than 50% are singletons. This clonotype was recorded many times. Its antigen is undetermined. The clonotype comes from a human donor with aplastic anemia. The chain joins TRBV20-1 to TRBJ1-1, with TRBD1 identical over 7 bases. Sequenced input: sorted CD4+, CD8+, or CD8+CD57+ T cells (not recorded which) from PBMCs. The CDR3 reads CSANRDSEAFF. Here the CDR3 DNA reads TGCAGTGCTAACCGGGACAGTGAAGCTTTCTTT.